One sample yielded the 30 T cell receptor beta chains listed below, sequenced in a study of CD8 T cells in ankylosing spondylitis. Study outcomes and limitations: Characteristic, it appeared, of ankylosing spondylitis blood was a TCR beta motif of seven or eight highly homologous variants.

Their specific antigens are unknown. From the 5' RACE reads, TCRdb called clonotypes with MiXCR, one entry per CDR3 protein. This repertoire shows some 840,000 distinct CDR3 sequences, roughly 10% found once; its top ten account for more than 0.5%. The sequencing input was blood, either unsorted or a sorted T cell fraction (not recorded which). All receptors derive from a male donor with ankylosing spondylitis.

This clonotype appeared a few times. The chain joins TRBV29-1 to TRBJ2-5, with TRBD1 identical over 8 bases. The CDR3 covers 14 residues. The germline V gene has CDR1 SQVTM and CDR2 ANQGSEA. The junction had 12 bases not matched to a gene; V was cut back by 5 bases and J by 7 bases. The CDR3, as DNA: TGCAGCGTTCTACCTACAGGGGGAGTAGGGACCCAGTACTTC. Residues: CSVLPTGGVGTQYF.

This clonotype was picked up a small number of times. The chain links TRBV7-2 to TRBJ1-2; TRBD1 matches 8 bases. This CDR3 is 15 amino acids long. The germline V gene has CDR1 SGHTA and CDR2 FQGNSA. Trimming cost V 4 bases and J 4 bases; bases outside gene matches: 8. The CDR3 DNA reads TGTGCCAGCAGCTCCAAGACAGGGGAGGGCTATGGCTACACCTTC. Protein sequence: CASSSKTGEGYGYTF.

The chain is built from TRBV20-1 and TRBJ2-5; the D gene could be TRBD1 or TRBD2 (7 bases each). V shed 5 bases and J shed 1 base, with 11 bases lying between them. Germline values: CDR1 DFQATT, CDR2 SNEGSKA (reference sequence). The CDR3 length is 13 residues. CDR3 region: CSAAGDSQETQYF. CDR3 sequence (DNA): TGCAGTGCTGCGGGGGACAGCCAAGAGACCCAGTACTTC.

The chain couples TRBV20-1 to TRBJ1-4, with D maybe TRBD1 (5 bases). In germline, CDR1 is DFQATT, CDR2 SNEGSKA (reference sequence). CDR3 length: 15 residues. The V end lost 1 base, the J end lost 4 bases, and 13 bases lay between the germline ends. This chain's CDR3 is CSARGKGLINEKLFF. DNA for the CDR3: TGCAGTGCTAGAGGAAAGGGACTGATTAATGAAAAACTGTTTTTT.

This clonotype was seen a few times. J is TRBJ1-2 and V is TRBV20-1; TRBD1 matches 8 bases. The CDR3 has 13 residues. The V segment lost 2 bases and the J segment 7 bases; nucleotides outside the gene matches: 6. The germline gives CDR1 DFQATT, CDR2 SNEGSKA (reference sequence). CDR3 bases: TGCAGTGCTAGACGACAGGGGATGGGTGGCTACACCTTC. Protein product: CSARRQGMGGYTF.

The chain has TRBV6-2 or TRBV6-3 and TRBJ1-5; a weak D match, TRBD1 (5 bases). Germline V gene sequence: CDR1 MNHEY, CDR2 SVGEGT. The V gene lost 5 bases and the J gene lost 6 bases, with 17 bases spanning the gap. The CDR3 runs to 15 residues. The CDR3 DNA reads TGTGCCAGCAGTGGCGACAGAGCTGCCTTTCAGCCCCAGCATTTT. Protein sequence: CASSGDRAAFQPQHF.

The table lists this clonotype with a few counts. The chain couples TRBV29-1 to TRBJ1-5; weak D call: TRBD1 (5 bases). Looked up from germline, CDR1 is SQVTM and CDR2 is ANQGSEA. V was clipped by 6 bases and J by 5 bases, with 14 bases between them. The CDR3 totals 13 residues. CDR3 DNA: TGCAGCGTCGGGGAATGGGGGGATCAGCCCCAGCATTTT. Amino acid sequence: CSVGEWGDQPQHF. The entire variable domain, with the rest obtained from reference TRBV29-1 and TRBJ1-5, is as follows: SAVISQKPSRDICQRGTSLTIQCQVDSQVTMMFWYRQQPGQSLTLIATANQGSEATYESGFVIDKFPISRPNLTFSTLTVSNMSPEDSSIYLCSVGEWGDQPQHFGDGTRLSIL.

Only a few counts were recorded for this clonotype. CDR3 DNA: TGCAGTGCTAGAGCGACAGGTCCTTTCTTTTCCTACGAGCAGTACTTC. Translated: CSARATGPFFSYEQYF. This chain connects TRBV20-1 to TRBJ2-7; D possibly corresponds to TRBD1 (6 bases). Germline V CDR1 and CDR2: DFQATT, SNEGSKA (reference sequence). V was cut by 1 base and J by 1 base, with 17 bases left in between. CDR3 length: 16 amino acids.

This clonotype has more than one count but fewer than ten. The J gene is TRBJ2-3, the V gene TRBV7-3; D might be TRBD2 (5 bases). The CDR3 extends over 15 amino acids. Trimming cost V 5 bases and J 0 bases, with 12 bases left between them. CDR1 is SGHTA, CDR2 FQGTGA, per germline. DNA of the CDR3: TGTGCCAGCAGCAAGGGAGAAAGTAGCACAGATACGCAGTATTTT. This encodes CASSKGESSTDTQYF.

In its sample, this clonotype was seen many times. V usage is TRBV6-2 or TRBV6-3 and J usage is TRBJ2-7; D is undetermined. The CDR3 extends over 15 amino acids. Looked up from germline, CDR1 is MNHEY and CDR2 is SVGEGT. The ends were cut back, 7 bases at V and 5 bases at J, with 21 bases in the middle. CDR3 nucleotides: TGTGCCAGCACTCTGGACGGGTATTTTCAGGACGAGCAGTACTTC. It encodes CASTLDGYFQDEQYF.

The CDR3 reads CASNSGASGANEQYF. CDR3 nucleotide sequence: TGCGCCAGCAACTCCGGGGCCAGCGGGGCTAACGAGCAGTACTTC. This chain joins TRBV5-1 and TRBJ2-7; 7 bases align to TRBD2. CDR3 length: 15 residues. V shed 6 bases, J shed 5 bases, and the junction held 14 bases outside the gene matches. Germline V gene data show CDR1 as SGHRS and CDR2 as YFSETQ.

This clonotype came up a few times. The chain couples TRBV7-2 to TRBJ2-5, with D perhaps matching TRBD2 (6 bases). Trimming left V 4 bases short and J 0 bases short, with 12 bases between. Germline V gene sequence: CDR1 SGHTA, CDR2 FQGNSA. The CDR3 has 15 residues. Here the CDR3 DNA reads TGTGCCAGCAGCTATTATCGGGACTACCAAGAGACCCAGTACTTC. Protein sequence: CASSYYRDYQETQYF.

This clonotype was seen repeatedly, ten times or more. This chain joins TRBV29-1 and TRBJ2-1, with a possible D match to TRBD2 (5 bases). Germline values: CDR1 SQVTM, CDR2 ANQGSEA. V gave up 4 bases and J gave up 8 bases, with 18 bases separating them. The CDR3 totals 14 residues. CDR3 sequence: CSVASSLEEDEQFF. CDR3 nucleotides: TGCAGCGTTGCTTCCAGCTTAGAGGAGGATGAGCAGTTCTTC.

This clonotype has only a few counts. The rearrangement joins TRBV20-1 to TRBJ2-3; 13 positions match TRBD2. The germline gives CDR1 DFQATT, CDR2 SNEGSKA (reference sequence). The CDR3 covers 14 residues. The V segment lost 5 bases and the J segment 8 bases; nucleotides outside the gene matches: 7. The CDR3 sequence is CSARTSGGAGTQYF. CDR3 coding DNA: TGCAGTGCTCGTACTAGCGGGGGGGCCGGTACGCAGTATTTT.

This clonotype occurred a few times. In DNA form, the CDR3 reads TGTGCCAGCAGTTCTTATAGCACCACAGATACGCAGTATTTT. The encoded protein is CASSSYSTTDTQYF. This chain uses TRBV7-3 with TRBJ2-3, with D uncertain. Germline CDR1 and CDR2: SGHTA and FQGTGA. The ends were cut back, 6 bases at V and 2 bases at J, with 12 bases in the middle. The CDR3 runs to 14 residues.

The chain combines TRBV6-4 with TRBJ2-1, with D perhaps TRBD2 (6 bases). The germline V gene encodes CDR1 MRHNA and CDR2 SNTAGT. CDR3 length: 15 amino acids. With 0 bases removed from V and 4 bases from J, the gap between germline ends came to 10 bases. The CDR3 is CASSDSGTGYNEQFF. CDR3 DNA sequence: TGTGCCAGCAGTGACTCCGGGACTGGATACAATGAGCAGTTCTTC.

This clonotype was observed a few times. DNA for the CDR3: TGTGCCAGCAGCCTATGGACAGGACACCTCTACGAGCAGTACTTC. Its translation is CASSLWTGHLYEQYF. This chain uses TRBV7-9 with TRBJ2-7; TRBD1 agrees at 7 bases. Losses at the gene ends were 5 bases for V and 3 bases for J; bases not matched to a gene: 10. Germline CDR1 reads SEHNR; CDR2 reads FQNEAQ (reference sequence). CDR3 length equals 15 residues.

The chain is built from TRBV5-1 and TRBJ2-2; maybe TRBD1 (6 bases). The CDR3 consists of 14 residues. Trimming removed 4 bases from V and 4 bases from J, with 11 bases in between. CDR1 and CDR2 from the germline V gene are SGHRS and YFSETQ. This CDR3 reads CASSQGIRTGELFF. CDR3 coding DNA: TGCGCCAGCAGCCAGGGGATTCGCACCGGGGAGCTGTTTTTT. Using reference TRBV5-1 and TRBJ2-2 for the parts outside the CDR3, the full variable domain is KAGVTQTPRYLIKTRGQQVTLSCSPISGHRSVSWYQQTPGQGLQFLFEYFSETQRNKGNFPGRFSGRQFSNSRSEMNVSTLELGDSALYLCASSQGIRTGELFFGEGSRLTVL.

V gene TRBV4-3 combines with J gene TRBJ1-1, with a possible D match to TRBD1 (5 bases). Germline CDR1 is LGHNA and CDR2 is YSLEER. The CDR3 sequence is 14 residues long. The germline V and J ends were trimmed by 1 base and 11 bases, with 17 bases remaining between them. CDR3 sequence reads: CASSQGRNRGEAFF. As DNA, the CDR3 is TGCGCCAGCAGCCAAGGGAGAAATCGGGGGGAGGCTTTCTTT.

This chain links TRBV28 with TRBJ2-3; TRBD2 aligns across 10 bases. This CDR3 has 15 amino acids. V lost 3 bases and J lost 5; bases outside the gene matches: 5. Per the germline V gene, CDR1 is MDHEN and CDR2 is SYDVKM. CDR3 loop: CASSFSGGRGDTQYF. The CDR3 DNA reads TGTGCCAGCAGTTTTAGCGGGGGGAGAGGAGATACGCAGTATTTT.

This clonotype was counted between two and nine times. The gene calls are TRBV28 and TRBJ2-7, with D perhaps matching TRBD1 (6 bases). The CDR3 is 15 residues long. V was shortened by 2 bases and J by 1 base, with 12 bases between the two germline ends. Germline CDR1 reads MDHEN; CDR2 reads SYDVKM. For the CDR3, the DNA is TGTGCCAGCAGTTTACTGGGGGCGAATTCCTACGAGCAGTACTTC. It specifies CASSLLGANSYEQYF.

This clonotype appeared a few times. The CDR3 here is CSATSGLPPDTQYF. The DNA of the CDR3 is TGCAGTGCGACCTCGGGACTACCGCCAGATACGCAGTATTTT. The chain has TRBV20-1 and TRBJ2-3; 7 bases line up with TRBD2. The CDR3 has 14 residues. V lost 6 bases and J lost 4; bases outside the gene matches: 10. Germline values: CDR1 DFQATT, CDR2 SNEGSKA (reference sequence).

This clonotype was picked up a small number of times. The genes are TRBV5-1 and TRBJ1-5; 7 bases line up with TRBD1. With V trimmed by 4 bases and J by 6 bases, 10 bases remained unmatched. Germline V gene lookup returns CDR1 SGHRS and CDR2 YFSETQ. The CDR3 has 15 residues. For the CDR3, the DNA is TGCGCCAGCAGCCCTCAGACAGGGTCGGCTCAGCCCCAGCATTTT. Translation gives CASSPQTGSAQPQHF.

V usage is TRBV5-1 and J usage is TRBJ2-3, with 7 bases fitting TRBD1. Trimming removed 6 bases from V and 6 bases from J; junction bases left unmatched: 10. The CDR3 is 14 residues long. Germline V gene sequence: CDR1 SGHRS, CDR2 YFSETQ. The DNA for the CDR3 is TGCGCCAGCAACCTACAGGGGTCCGTGGATACGCAGTATTTT. Its protein product is CASNLQGSVDTQYF.

The chain is built from TRBV23-1 and TRBJ2-1; the D is unclear. TRBV23-1 is filed as an ORF, its function uncertain. Trimming removed 6 bases from V and 0 bases from J, with 15 bases in between. The CDR3 totals 16 residues. In DNA form, the CDR3 reads TGCGCCAGCAGCCAGTTTACCATTAGCTCCTACAATGAGCAGTTCTTC. Residues: CASSQFTISSYNEQFF.

This clonotype was seen repeatedly, ten times or more. This chain connects TRBV5-1 to TRBJ1-4; no clear D gene. V lost 1 base and J lost 1, with 8 bases in between. This CDR3 has 15 residues. From germline, CDR1 is SGHRS and CDR2 YFSETQ. CDR3 nucleotide sequence: TGCGCCAGCAGCTTGCAAGGACGAACTAATGAAAAACTGTTTTTT. The encoded protein is CASSLQGRTNEKLFF.

This chain connects TRBV20-1 to TRBJ2-7; D is unclear. With 3 bases removed from V and 3 bases from J, the gap between germline ends came to 12 bases. The germline CDR1 and CDR2 sequences are DFQATT and SNEGSKA (reference sequence). The CDR3 consists of 13 residues. CDR3 residues: CSASYFGGYEQYF. Here the CDR3 DNA reads TGCAGTGCTAGTTATTTCGGCGGCTACGAGCAGTACTTC.

This clonotype occurred many times. The gene calls are TRBV7-3 and TRBJ2-1, with 9 bases fitting TRBD1. This CDR3 has 14 residues. CDR1 is SGHTA and CDR2 is FQGTGA in the germline V gene. J gave up 5 bases and V 5 bases, and 4 bases lay outside the gene matches. The CDR3 sequence is CASSPDRGNNEQFF. The DNA of the CDR3 is TGTGCCAGCAGCCCTGACAGGGGGAACAATGAGCAGTTCTTC.

This chain links TRBV4-3 with TRBJ1-2; D gene unclear. Trimming took 1 base from V and 2 from J, leaving 11 bases between them. The CDR3 contains 15 residues. Germline values: CDR1 LGHNA, CDR2 YSLEER. For the CDR3, the DNA is TGCGCCAGCAGCCAAGTTTTTCAGAGGAACTATGGCTACACCTTC. Translating gives CASSQVFQRNYGYTF.

This chain uses TRBV6-2 or TRBV6-3 with TRBJ2-3; 10 bases map to TRBD2. J gave up 3 bases and V 1 base, and 7 bases lay outside the gene matches. Germline-derived CDR1 and CDR2 are MNHEY and SVGEGT. This CDR3 region has 17 residues. The CDR3, as DNA: TGTGCCAGCAGTTACTACGTTAGCGGGAGGAGGACAGATACGCAGTATTTT. Translating it yields CASSYYVSGRRTDTQYF.